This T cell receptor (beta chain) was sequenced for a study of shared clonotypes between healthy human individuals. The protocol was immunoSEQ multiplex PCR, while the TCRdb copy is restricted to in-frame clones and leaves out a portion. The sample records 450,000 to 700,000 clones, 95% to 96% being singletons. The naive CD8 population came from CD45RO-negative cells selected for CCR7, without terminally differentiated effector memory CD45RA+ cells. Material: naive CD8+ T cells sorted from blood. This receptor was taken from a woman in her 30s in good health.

CDR3 DNA sequence: TGTGCCAGCAGCACGTCCCGCGGCGAGCAGTACTTC. Its translation: CASSTSRGEQYF. The gene calls are TRBV13 and TRBJ2-7; D gene unclear. Germline V lookup: CDR1 PRHDT, CDR2 FYEKMQ (reference sequence). The CDR3 loop spans 12 amino acids. The germline V and J ends were trimmed by 5 bases and 6 bases, with 11 bases remaining between them.